These T cell receptor beta chains were read from a single sample in a study of blood T cell repertoires in COVID-19. TCRdb's copy holds only in-frame clones and misses some; the assay was immunoSEQ multiplex PCR. Here the sample spans 270,000 or so clones, approximately 80% being singletons. The sample comprised peripheral blood. These receptors were collected from a woman in her sixties with active or convalescent COVID-19. Each CDR3 is given with its conserved first and last residue. Each record gives: clone size, V gene, J gene, D gene, CDR3 DNA, CDR3 protein. The D gene is left open where the match is weak. The size entry is marked missing in some rows and otherwise reads once, few, many or a size class.

>few|TRBV6-5|TRBJ1-1|-
TGTGCCAGCAGTCCAGGGGTTCGTGGAACTGAAGCTTTCTTT
CASSPGVRGTEAFF
>-|TRBV7-9|TRBJ2-3|TRBD2
TGTGCCAGCAGCATATTTATGCGGGGGACTAGCGGGGGCACAGATACGCAGTATTTT
CASSIFMRGTSGGTDTQYF
>once|TRBV7-8|TRBJ2-7|TRBD2
TGTGCCAGCAGCCCCCGGGGGGAGTACGAGCAGTACTTC
CASSPRGEYEQYF
>-|TRBV18|TRBJ1-6|-
TGTGCCAGCTCACCACCACGCCCACAGGGTCGGGATTCACCCCTCCACTTT
CASSPPRPQGRDSPLHF
>-|TRBV4-3|TRBJ2-2|-
TGCGCCAGCAGGGGCCGGATGGCCGGGGAGCTGTTTTTT
CASRGRMAGELFF
>-|TRBV6-5|TRBJ2-7|-
TGTGCCAGCATGCAGGCAATCGAGCAGTACTTC
CASMQAIEQYF
>-|TRBV7-8|TRBJ2-7|-
TGTGCCAGCAGCTCCTCAGGGTACTACGAGCAGTACTTC
CASSSSGYYEQYF
>-|TRBV2|TRBJ1-2|-
TGTGCCAGCAGTGAAGTACGGGGAGAGGGCTATGGCTACACCTTC
CASSEVRGEGYGYTF
>-|TRBV7-9|TRBJ2-3|TRBD2
TGTGCCAGCAGTTCGTCGACTAGCCCCACAGATACGCAGTATTTT
CASSSSTSPTDTQYF
>-|TRBV6-2/TRBV6-3|TRBJ2-5|-
TGTGCCAGCAGTTACCGCAGGGCGATGGAGACCCAGTACTTC
CASSYRRAMETQYF
>-|TRBV30|TRBJ1-1|-
TGTGCCTCCCGGGATCTGAACACTGAAGCTTTCTTT
CASRDLNTEAFF
>-|TRBV12-3/TRBV12-4|TRBJ1-1|-
TGTGCCAGCACCACAGGGTACACTGAAGCTTTCTTT
CASTTGYTEAFF
>few|TRBV19|TRBJ1-1|TRBD1
TGTGCCAGTAGTATCCAGGACAGGGGGAACACTGAAGCTTTCTTT
CASSIQDRGNTEAFF
>-|TRBV19|TRBJ2-5|TRBD2
TGTGCCAGTAGTCCCCGGACTAGCGGGGTCGGAGAGACCCAGTACTTC
CASSPRTSGVGETQYF